This paragraph covers one T cell receptor (beta chain) sequence. Under the authors' procedure: Reference gene primer amplification in the assay estimated nucleated cell counts. Sequenced by immunoSEQ multiplex PCR; TCRdb stores in-frame clones only, minus some. D and trimming were read from the DNA, whereas the V and J calls and clone size are those reported in that table. The sample has about 100,000 clones; about 80% are singletons. The data belong to a study of blood T cell repertoires in COVID-19. At the level of the study: The United States, Italy and Spain supplied acute and convalescent COVID-19 samples. In each case, the material was cDNA or gDNA derived from T cells, B-cell-depleted T cells, or PBMCs.

From germline, CDR1 is SGHNT and CDR2 YYREEE (reference sequence). The CDR3 totals 16 residues. The V and J ends lost 0 bases and 5 bases respectively, with 18 bases between them. This chain uses TRBV5-4 with TRBJ2-7, with D perhaps matching TRBD2 (6 bases). The sequenced sample consisted of peripheral blood. This receptor was taken from a man between 65 and 85 years old with acute or convalescent COVID-19. The CDR3 DNA is TGTGCCAGCAGCTTGGTATTTTCGGGGGTCGTTAACGAGCAGTACTTC. It encodes CASSLVFSGVVNEQYF. The variable domain in full, with the rest retrieved from reference TRBV5-4 and TRBJ2-7, is ETGVTQSPTHLIKTRGQQVTLRCSSQSGHNTVSWYQQALGQGPQFIFQYYREEENGRGNFPPRFSGLQFPNYSSELNVNALELDDSALYLCASSLVFSGVVNEQYFGPGTRLTVT.